These 28 T cell receptor beta chains were all obtained from the same sample, sequenced in a study of cytomegalovirus exposure and HLA in healthy donors. PCR used 60 Vbeta primers and 13 Jbeta primers. The assay was immunoSEQ multiplex PCR, and TCRdb's table has in-frame clones only and misses some. The sample carries about 200,000 clones, roughly 68% recorded once. Sample: PBMCs. The receptors here all came from a woman in her twenties or thirties in good health and CMV-seronegative.

This clone appeared a few times. The chain is built from TRBV13 and TRBJ1-2, with D possibly matching TRBD1 (6 bases). This CDR3 has 13 amino acids. Germline V gene sequence: CDR1 PRHDT, CDR2 FYEKMQ (reference sequence). Trimming removed 5 bases at V and 7 bases at J, with 14 bases between. The CDR3 protein is CASSRGGEGGYTF. DNA for the CDR3: TGTGCCAGCAGCCGTGGGGGCGAGGGTGGCTACACCTTC.

The J gene is TRBJ2-7, the V gene TRBV7-8; 7 bases are a match to TRBD2. The V and J ends lost 6 bases and 6 bases, in that order; junction bases with no gene match: 17. The CDR3 loop spans 16 amino acids. The germline V gene encodes CDR1 SGHVS and CDR2 FQNEAQ. CDR3 protein: CASSKFGGTSGSEQYF. The CDR3 coding sequence is TGTGCCAGCAGTAAATTCGGGGGGACCTCTGGGTCCGAGCAGTACTTC.

The rearrangement joins TRBV4-2 to TRBJ1-5, with D tentatively TRBD1 (5 bases). This CDR3 is built from 15 residues. V was clipped by 3 bases and J by 2 bases, with 11 bases between them. Germline CDR1 LGHNA, CDR2 YNFKEQ. CDR3 residues: CASSHTGLGNQPQHF. For the CDR3, the DNA is TGTGCCAGCAGCCATACAGGTTTGGGCAATCAGCCCCAGCATTTT.

The chain couples TRBV7-3 to TRBJ1-5; tentative D call: TRBD1 (6 bases). Germline V lookup: CDR1 SGHTA, CDR2 FQGTGA. Trimming left V 5 bases short and J 1 base short, with 12 bases between. The CDR3 covers 15 residues. The CDR3 DNA reads as TGTGCCAGCAGCGACTGGACAGTCAGCAATCAGCCCCAGCATTTT. Translating gives CASSDWTVSNQPQHF.

As DNA, the CDR3 is TGTGCCAGCAGTGCCTTACTAGCGGAACTTGATTTAAGCACAGATACGCAGTATTTT. This codes for CASSALLAELDLSTDTQYF. The chain joins TRBV6-4 to TRBJ2-3; 8 nucleotides line up with TRBD2. CDR3 length equals 19 residues. Germline assignment: CDR1 MRHNA and CDR2 SNTAGT. Germline trimming cut 4 bases from V and 0 bases from J; bases unmatched to any gene: 15.

This chain links TRBV19 with TRBJ1-3; D unresolved. Germline values: CDR1 LNHDA, CDR2 SQIVND (reference sequence). V dropped 3 bases and J dropped 10 bases, with 10 bases sitting between them. This CDR3 spans 12 amino acids. In nucleotides, the CDR3 is TGTGCCAGTAGTATTTTTGAGGGAACCATATATTTT. Translated: CASSIFEGTIYF.

The V gene is TRBV4-1, the J gene TRBJ2-1, with D unclear. CDR1 is MGHRA, CDR2 YSYEKL, per germline. Between the trimmed V and J ends, which lost 6 bases and 4 bases, there was a span of 4 bases. There are 11 residues in the CDR3. CDR3 amino acids: CASRRYNEQFF. In DNA, the CDR3 is TGCGCCAGCAGGCGATACAATGAGCAGTTCTTC.

There are a few counts of this clone. The chain uses TRBV11-2 and TRBJ2-7; the match to TRBD1 covers 8 bases. With 0 bases clipped from V and 0 bases from J, the junction kept 7 bases outside the gene matches. Germline V gene sequence: CDR1 SGHAT, CDR2 FQNNGV. The CDR3 contains 17 residues. CDR3 bases: TGTGCCAGCAGCTTAGAAGGACAGGGTCTGGTCTCCTACGAGCAGTACTTC. This codes for CASSLEGQGLVSYEQYF.

The chain employs TRBV11-2 and TRBJ2-7; no clear D gene. V dropped 4 bases and J dropped 7 bases, with 8 bases sitting between them. The CDR3 has 11 amino acids. From germline, CDR1 is SGHAT and CDR2 FQNNGV. For the CDR3, the DNA is TGTGCCAGCAGCTCTTCGGTGGAGCAGTACTTC. Encoded protein: CASSSSVEQYF.

The chain couples TRBV18 to TRBJ2-7, with D possibly matching TRBD2 (6 bases). V lost 1 base to trimming and J lost 2 bases, with 15 bases between them. The CDR3 totals 16 residues. Germline CDR1 KGHSH, CDR2 LQKENI. The CDR3 loop is CASSPLLGLQTYEQYF. CDR3 coding DNA: TGTGCCAGCTCACCACTATTGGGACTCCAAACCTACGAGCAGTACTTC.

V gene TRBV5-1 combines with J gene TRBJ2-7; D is unclear. Between the trimmed V and J ends, which lost 0 bases and 9 bases, there was a span of 7 bases. This CDR3 is 11 amino acids long. Germline assignment: CDR1 SGHRS and CDR2 YFSETQ. The DNA for the CDR3 is TGCGCCAGCAGCTTGGGAGGTAGGCAGTACTTC. As protein: CASSLGGRQYF.

V usage is TRBV9 and J usage is TRBJ2-3; TRBD2 aligns across 11 bases. Looked up from germline, CDR1 is SGDLS and CDR2 is YYNGEE. J was trimmed by 1 base and V by 4 bases; bases with no gene match: 14. The CDR3 covers 19 residues. In DNA, the CDR3 is TGTGCCAGCAGCACACAGACACGGGGACTAGCGGAGGGCACAGATACGCAGTATTTT. This sequence encodes CASSTQTRGLAEGTDTQYF.

On this clone: An end of the junction differs from the germline gene, which may be a read error. This sequence joins TRBV7-9 and TRBJ1-3, with a possible D match to TRBD1 (5 bases). In germline, CDR1 is SEHNR, CDR2 FQNEAQ (reference sequence). The CDR3 extends over 17 amino acids. CDR3: CSSSPRRPGDSGNTIYF. The DNA of the CDR3 is TGTTCCAGCAGCCCGAGACGACCGGGGGACTCTGGAAACACCATATATTTT.

The chain employs TRBV19 and TRBJ2-1; a weak D match, TRBD2 (5 bases). Trimming cost V 3 bases and J 0 bases, with 6 bases left between them. The CDR3 spans 14 residues. The germline gives CDR1 LNHDA, CDR2 SQIVND (reference sequence). CDR3 coding DNA: TGTGCCAGTAGTATCCGGGGCTCCTACAATGAGCAGTTCTTC. The encoded protein is CASSIRGSYNEQFF. Full variable domain (rest looked up from reference TRBV19 and TRBJ2-1): DGGITQSPKYLFRKEGQNVTLSCEQNLNHDAMYWYRQDPGQGLRLIYYSQIVNDFQKGDIAEGYSVSREKKESFPLTVTSAQKNPTAFYLCASSIRGSYNEQFFGPGTRLTVL.

The CDR3, as DNA: TGTGCCAGCAGCCCAAGACTAGCGGGAGGGGGTGAGCAGTTCTTC. Translation: CASSPRLAGGGEQFF. This chain joins TRBV7-2 and TRBJ2-1; TRBD2 matches at 14 bases. V shed 5 bases, J shed 9 bases, and the junction held 6 bases outside the gene matches. Germline V lookup: CDR1 SGHTA, CDR2 FQGNSA. The CDR3 runs to 15 residues.

The chain employs TRBV13 and TRBJ2-2, with TRBD2 matching over 9 bases. In germline, CDR1 is PRHDT, CDR2 FYEKMQ (reference sequence). This CDR3 is built from 15 residues. V was pared by 10 bases and J by 4 bases, with 10 bases of the junction left unmatched. The CDR3 DNA reads as TGTGCCAATTCGGAGCGCGGGAGGGCCACCGGGGAGCTGTTTTTT. It encodes CANSERGRATGELFF.

This chain connects TRBV9 to TRBJ2-7; the match to TRBD2 covers 7 bases. The V gene end was trimmed by 1 base and the J gene end by 2 bases; junction bases not matched to a gene: 6. The CDR3 runs 15 residues. Germline loops: CDR1 SGDLS, CDR2 YYNGEE. The CDR3: CASSVSGARAYEQYF. The CDR3 coding sequence is TGTGCCAGCAGCGTAAGCGGGGCTAGAGCCTACGAGCAGTACTTC.

The CDR3 spells CASSIRQGLGSYEQYF. As DNA, the CDR3 is TGTGCCAGCAGCATAAGACAGGGCCTGGGGTCCTACGAGCAGTACTTC. The rearrangement joins TRBV7-9 to TRBJ2-7; 7 bases agree with TRBD1. There are 16 residues in the CDR3. In germline, CDR1 is SEHNR, CDR2 FQNEAQ (reference sequence). V lost 5 bases, J lost 1 base, and 11 bases stayed unmatched.

V gene TRBV7-2 combines with J gene TRBJ2-3; D gene ambiguous. Germline V CDR1 and CDR2: SGHTA, FQGNSA. The CDR3 spans 15 residues. The V gene lost 3 bases and the J gene lost 3 bases, with 13 bases spanning the gap. The CDR3 DNA is TGTGCCAGCAGCTTTGGCGGCCCAAGGACAGATACGCAGTATTTT. This translates into CASSFGGPRTDTQYF.

This clone has just a few counts. The sample carries other DNA sequences with the same CDR3. The J gene is TRBJ1-3, the V gene TRBV29-1, with 9 bases matching TRBD1. Germline CDR1 reads SQVTM; CDR2 reads ANQGSEA. V lost 6 bases, J lost 4 bases, and 1 base stayed unmatched. The CDR3 spans 12 residues. The CDR3 is CSVGTGGNTIYF. As DNA, the CDR3 is TGCAGCGTAGGGACAGGGGGAAACACCATATATTTT.

This chain links TRBV19 with TRBJ2-3, with TRBD1 matching over 10 bases. The CDR3 consists of 13 residues. Per the germline V gene, CDR1 is LNHDA and CDR2 is SQIVND (reference sequence). V gave up 6 bases and J gave up 6 bases; unmatched junction bases: 3. CDR3 coding DNA: TGTGCCAGTAGGGACAGGGGGGGGGATACGCAGTATTTT. This translates into CASRDRGGDTQYF.

This clone was counted between two and nine times. V gene TRBV29-1 combines with J gene TRBJ2-1; TRBD2 matches at 8 bases. The CDR3 length is 14 residues. Germline CDR1 reads SQVTM; CDR2 reads ANQGSEA. CDR3 coding DNA: TGCAGTTTTTCACGGACTAGCAGTTACAATGAGCAGTTCTTC. It encodes CSFSRTSSYNEQFF.

V is TRBV4-3 and J is TRBJ2-7; D is perhaps TRBD1 (7 bases). The CDR3 length is 20 residues. Trimming stripped 0 bases from V and 1 base from J, with 25 bases between. Germline lookup yields CDR1 LGHNA and CDR2 YSLEER. The CDR3 loop is CASSQDYGRQGILGSYEQYF. The CDR3 region has the DNA TGCGCCAGCAGCCAAGATTACGGGAGACAGGGTATATTGGGGTCCTACGAGCAGTACTTC.

This clone was seen only a few times. V and J are TRBV19 and TRBJ1-1; D gene uncertain. V gave up 6 bases and J gave up 2 bases, with 13 bases separating them. The germline V gene has CDR1 LNHDA and CDR2 SQIVND (reference sequence). The CDR3 is 14 amino acids. The CDR3 spells CASRSGAQNTEAFF. CDR3 in DNA: TGTGCCAGTAGATCCGGTGCGCAAAACACTGAAGCTTTCTTT.

The chain links TRBV9 to TRBJ2-1; D may be TRBD1 (6 bases). V gave up 4 bases and J gave up 9 bases, with 17 bases separating them. Germline lookup yields CDR1 SGDLS and CDR2 YYNGEE. The CDR3 is 14 residues long. CDR3 in DNA: TGTGCCAGCAGCCCCAAATCTACAGGGACTGAGCAGTTCTTC. Translated, it gives CASSPKSTGTEQFF.

The V and J genes are TRBV27 and TRBJ2-2; D may be TRBD2 (5 bases). CDR1 and CDR2 from the germline V gene are MNHEY and SMNVEV (reference sequence). This CDR3 region has 15 residues. Trimming took off 3 bases at V and 5 bases at J, with 13 bases between the two ends. The chain's CDR3 is CASSLSWEPTGELFF. Here the CDR3 DNA reads TGTGCCAGCAGTTTGTCGTGGGAGCCAACCGGGGAGCTGTTTTTT.

This clone was seen more than once but under ten times. The CDR3: CASSQVTTGLNTEAFF. CDR3 nucleotide sequence: TGTGCCAGCAGCCAAGTAACGACAGGGTTGAACACTGAAGCTTTCTTT. The chain uses TRBV14 and TRBJ1-1; 7 bases fit TRBD1. The J segment lost 0 bases and the V segment lost 1 base, leaving 5 bases of the junction unmatched. This CDR3 region has 16 residues. Germline loops: CDR1 SGHDN, CDR2 FVKESK.

This chain joins TRBV19 and TRBJ1-3; TRBD1 matches at 10 bases. The V gene's germline CDR1 is LNHDA and CDR2 SQIVND (reference sequence). J gave up 2 bases and V 4 bases, and 5 bases lay outside the gene matches. This CDR3 is built from 16 residues. This chain's CDR3 is CASSTGQGLPGNTIYF. In DNA form, the CDR3 reads TGTGCCAGTAGTACGGGACAGGGGCTTCCTGGAAACACCATATATTTT.